The sequence of this T cell receptor beta chain was determined in a study of T cells after yellow fever vaccination. MiXCR, applied by TCRdb to the 5' RACE reads, yields one record per CDR3 protein. In the table there are some 290,000 distinct CDR3 sequences, about 10% of which are singletons. The table lists this clonotype with many counts. This CDR3 spans 17 amino acids. Germline values: CDR1 SGHRS, CDR2 YFSETQ. Trimming stripped 2 bases from V and 2 bases from J, with 14 bases between. This TCR derives from a man aged 18 to 30 who received the YFV17D yellow fever vaccine. The material was CD4+ T cells sorted from PBMCs, obtained 45 days after the yellow fever booster vaccination. The chain uses TRBV5-1 and TRBJ2-6; D not certain. The CDR3 region has the DNA TGCGCCAGCAGCTTACTGGGTCTTACGGCTGGGGCCAACGTCCTGACTTTC. Translation: CASSLLGLTAGANVLTF.